This T cell receptor beta chain was observed in a study of blood T cell repertoires in COVID-19. Across the whole study: Samples representing acute and convalescent COVID-19 were sourced from the United States, Italy and Spain. T cells, B-cell-depleted T cells, or PBMCs provided the cDNA or gDNA that served as material.

Participant reports of clinical history set cohort assignment. Germline loops: CDR1 KGHDR, CDR2 SFDVKD. J gave up 0 bases and V 4 bases, and 8 bases lay outside the gene matches. The CDR3 has 17 amino acids. Method: immunoSEQ multiplex PCR; TCRdb's copy keeps in-frame clones and lacks some. The sample lists around 190,000 clones, under 80% seen once, with roughly a sixth in the top ten. This chain connects TRBV24-1 to TRBJ2-5; 9 bases map to TRBD2. Sequences were obtained from PBMCs or T cells enriched from blood (not recorded which). This TCR derives from a woman between 50 and 59 years old with acute COVID-19. The chain's CDR3 is CATSDRGLAEYQETQYF. The CDR3 DNA reads as TGTGCCACCAGTGACAGGGGACTAGCAGAGTACCAAGAGACCCAGTACTTC.